The rows below give T cell receptor beta chains drawn from one sample of a study of control samples from healthy donors and cancer patients. Produced via immunoSEQ multiplex PCR; TCRdb's table is partial and in-frame only. The data hold 130,000 or so clones, with roughly 86% observed a single time. What was sequenced was PBMCs. The receptor source for this set is a man aged 50-60 years with head and neck cancer. CDR3s include the opening cysteine and the closing phenylalanine or tryptophan. Each record gives: clone size, V gene, J gene, D gene, CDR3 protein, CDR3 DNA. D genes are given only for firm matches. Clone size is not always given. Where it is, it says once, few, many or a class for expanded clones.

.	TRBV28	TRBJ1-5	.	CASSLPGHQPQHF	TGTGCCAGCAGTCTCCCAGGACATCAGCCCCAGCATTTT
.	TRBV2	TRBJ2-1	TRBD2	CASLSSGGEFNEQFF	TGTGCCAGCCTGTCTAGCGGGGGAGAATTCAATGAGCAGTTCTTC
.	TRBV7-9	TRBJ2-1	.	CASSWGEESTQFF	TGTGCCAGCAGCTGGGGCGAGGAGTCTACACAGTTCTTC
.	TRBV2	TRBJ1-4	.	CASRGSGNEKLFF	TGTGCCAGTCGCGGTTCGGGTAATGAAAAACTGTTTTTT
few	TRBV19	TRBJ1-2	.	CAGELGLVNYGYTF	TGTGCCGGTGAGTTAGGCCTTGTTAACTATGGCTACACCTTC
.	TRBV29-1	TRBJ2-7	.	CSVAGTHTYEQYF	TGCAGCGTTGCCGGGACACACACCTACGAGCAGTACTTC
.	TRBV20-1	TRBJ1-1	TRBD1	CSAPDRGWAFF	TGCAGTGCTCCGGACAGGGGCTGGGCTTTCTTT
.	TRBV5-1	TRBJ2-7	.	CASSLVGYEQYF	TGCGCCAGCAGCTTGGTCGGATACGAGCAGTACTTC
.	TRBV5-8	TRBJ1-6	.	CASSLGTLNSPLHF	TGTGCCAGCAGCTTGGGGACGTTGAATTCACCCCTCCACTTT
.	TRBV3-1/TRBV3-2	TRBJ2-3	.	CASSPPSGAQYF	TGTGCCAGCAGTCCCCCAAGCGGTGCGCAGTATTTT
.	TRBV5-4	TRBJ2-5	.	CASSLSGEQETQYF	TGTGCCAGCAGCTTGTCCGGTGAACAAGAGACCCAGTACTTC
.	TRBV9	TRBJ2-3	.	CASSVKTGLAQYF	TGTGCCAGCAGCGTAAAGACTGGCCTTGCGCAGTATTTT
once	TRBV19	TRBJ2-3	.	CASSIGVPSTDTQYF	TGTGCCAGTAGTATAGGGGTCCCTAGCACAGATACGCAGTATTTT
.	TRBV6-5	TRBJ2-1	.	CASSSSNNEQFF	TGTGCCAGCAGTTCGTCCAACAATGAGCAGTTCTTC
few	TRBV7-6	TRBJ1-5	TRBD1	CASSSPRDRNQPQHF	TGTGCCAGCAGCTCACCGCGGGACAGGAATCAGCCCCAGCATTTT
.	TRBV5-1	TRBJ2-1	.	CASSPSPYNEQFF	TGCGCCAGCAGCCCTTCCCCGTATAATGAGCAGTTCTTC
.	TRBV27	TRBJ2-7	.	CASSLSGYEQYF	TGTGCCAGCAGTTTATCAGGGTACGAGCAGTACTTC
.	TRBV30	TRBJ2-7	.	CAWSRPDRTNEQYF	TGTGCCTGGTCTCGGCCGGACCGCACAAACGAGCAGTACTTC
.	TRBV19	TRBJ2-3	TRBD1	CASSIQGGQTDTQYF	TGTGCCAGTAGTATCCAAGGGGGCCAGACAGATACGCAGTATTTT
.	TRBV18	TRBJ1-4	.	CASSRQTNEKLFF	TGTGCCAGCTCACGACAGACTAATGAAAAACTGTTTTTT
.	TRBV28	TRBJ1-3	.	CASSGTWPIYSGNTIYF	TGTGCCAGCAGCGGGACGTGGCCAATATACTCTGGAAACACCATATATTTT
.	TRBV24-1	TRBJ1-3	.	CATSDPHSGNTIYF	TGTGCCACCAGTGATCCGCACTCTGGAAACACCATATATTTT
few	TRBV7-2	TRBJ2-7	TRBD1	CASSWTGNLYEQYF	TGTGCCAGCAGCTGGACAGGGAACCTCTACGAGCAGTACTTC
.	TRBV3-1/TRBV3-2	TRBJ1-1	.	CASNAGNTEAFF	TGTGCCAGCAACGCGGGTAACACTGAAGCTTTCTTT
.	TRBV10-2	TRBJ2-7	TRBD2	CASSEAIAGSYEQYF	TGCGCCAGCAGTGAGGCGATAGCGGGATCCTACGAGCAGTACTTC
.	TRBV24-1	TRBJ2-3	.	CATSDTADTQYF	TGTGCCACCAGTGACACAGCAGATACGCAGTATTTT
.	TRBV10-3	TRBJ2-3	TRBD1	CAGTGDTDTQYF	TGTGCTGGGACAGGGGACACAGATACGCAGTATTTT
.	TRBV6-1	TRBJ1-2	.	CASSELQGLDYGYTF	TGTGCCAGCAGTGAACTCCAGGGACTGGACTATGGCTACACCTTC
.	TRBV10-3	TRBJ2-7	TRBD1	CASTEDRSVYEQYF	TGTGCCAGTACGGAGGACAGGTCGGTCTACGAGCAGTACTTC
.	TRBV19	TRBJ1-2	.	CASSEGQIDYGYTF	TGTGCCAGTAGCGAAGGACAGATCGACTATGGCTACACCTTC
.	TRBV19	TRBJ1-6	.	CASSPSAGADSPLHF	TGTGCCAGTAGTCCCTCCGCAGGGGCTGACTCACCCCTCCACTTT
.	TRBV27	TRBJ2-7	.	CASSLYRTSYEQYF	TGTGCCAGCAGTTTATACAGGACCTCCTACGAGCAGTACTTC
once	TRBV11-2	TRBJ2-3	TRBD2	CASSLLATSGRSTDTQYF	TGTGCCAGCAGCTTACTGGCGACTAGCGGGAGATCCACAGATACGCAGTATTTT
.	TRBV10-3	TRBJ1-3	.	CAISESNISGNTIYF	TGTGCCATCAGTGAGTCGAATATCTCTGGAAACACCATATATTTT
.	TRBV30	TRBJ1-6	.	CAWSVGRNNSPLHF	TGTGCCTGGAGTGTAGGGAGGAATAATTCACCCCTCCACTTT
.	TRBV4-1	TRBJ2-1	TRBD2	CASSQDRGGYNEQFF	TGCGCCAGCAGCCAAGATCGGGGGGGCTACAATGAGCAGTTCTTC
.	TRBV5-6	TRBJ2-7	.	CASSLGGFYEQYF	TGTGCCAGCAGCTTGGGGGGGTTTTACGAGCAGTACTTC
.	TRBV5-1	TRBJ2-1	.	CASSTGGFYNEQFF	TGCGCCAGTTCAACTGGGGGCTTCTACAATGAGCAGTTCTTC
.	TRBV5-1	TRBJ1-2	.	CASSPSGESFYGYTF	TGCGCCAGCAGCCCTTCAGGCGAGAGCTTCTATGGCTACACCTTC
.	TRBV7-2	TRBJ2-1	TRBD2	CASSQVSGRYSYNEQFF	TGTGCCAGCAGCCAAGTTAGCGGGAGGTACTCGTACAATGAGCAGTTCTTC
.	TRBV5-1	TRBJ1-5	TRBD1	CASSATGGNQPQHF	TGCGCCAGCAGCGCCACAGGGGGCAATCAGCCCCAGCATTTT
.	TRBV5-6	TRBJ2-5	.	CASSLRDTGETQYF	TGTGCCAGCAGCCTCCGGGACACCGGGGAGACCCAGTACTTC
.	TRBV19	TRBJ1-1	.	CASSTGPNTEAFF	TGTGCCAGTAGCACCGGGCCGAACACTGAAGCTTTCTTT
.	TRBV24-1	TRBJ1-1	TRBD1	CATKSRSQGGITEAFF	TGTGCCACCAAGTCTAGGTCCCAGGGGGGAATTACTGAAGCTTTCTTT
.	TRBV6-6	TRBJ1-1	.	CASSQYRENTEAFF	TGTGCCAGCAGTCAGTACAGGGAGAACACTGAAGCTTTCTTT
.	TRBV12-5	TRBJ2-7	TRBD1	CASGSGTGLYEQYF	TGTGCTAGTGGTTCCGGGACAGGGCTCTACGAGCAGTACTTC
.	TRBV5-8	TRBJ2-1	.	CASNLGWGNEQFF	TGTGCCAGCAACCTGGGGTGGGGGAATGAGCAGTTCTTC
.	TRBV7-7	TRBJ2-2	.	CASSHGGTGELFF	TGTGCCAGCAGCCACGGGGGCACCGGGGAGCTGTTTTTT
.	TRBV27	TRBJ1-1	.	CASSLDPEHTEAFF	TGTGCCAGCAGTTTAGATCCGGAGCACACTGAAGCTTTCTTT
.	TRBV24-1	TRBJ2-1	.	CATSDFWANEQFF	TGTGCCACCAGTGATTTTTGGGCTAATGAGCAGTTCTTC
.	TRBV12-3/TRBV12-4	TRBJ2-1	.	CASKRASYNEQFF	TGTGCCAGCAAACGGGCCTCCTACAATGAGCAGTTCTTC
few	TRBV27	TRBJ1-1	.	CASSLGFGNTEAFF	TGTGCCAGCAGTTTGGGGTTCGGGAACACTGAAGCTTTCTTT
.	TRBV11-3	TRBJ1-1	.	CASSSHRNTEAFF	TGTGCCAGCAGCTCACACAGGAACACTGAAGCTTTCTTT
.	TRBV14	TRBJ2-7	.	CASSAGLFYEQYF	TGTGCCAGCAGCGCGGGACTCTTCTACGAGCAGTACTTC